A single sample is the source of the 13 T cell receptor beta chains below, sequenced in a study of CD8 T cells in Susac syndrome. It was with random hexamers that roughly 0.45 to 1 ug RNA was reverse transcribed. TCRdb reprocessed the immunoSEQ multiplex PCR reads with MiXCR, giving one entry per CDR3 protein. The sample contains a few hundred thousand distinct CDR3 sequences, 80% to 90% of which appear only once. Sequences were obtained from CD8+ T cells from PBMCs. These receptors were obtained from a human donor with multiple sclerosis.

The V call is TRBV29-1, the J call TRBJ1-2; D is uncertain. Trimming pared 4 bases from V and 0 bases from J, leaving 12 bases between. The CDR3 has 14 amino acids. Looked up from germline, CDR1 is SQVTM and CDR2 is ANQGSEA. The CDR3 is CSVVAREANYGYTF. The CDR3 coding sequence is TGCAGCGTTGTAGCCCGGGAAGCTAACTATGGCTACACCTTC.

V usage is TRBV4-1 and J usage is TRBJ1-6; 8 bases agree with TRBD1. With V trimmed by 10 bases and J by 9 bases, 11 bases remained unmatched. The CDR3 is made up of 14 amino acids. Looked up from germline, CDR1 is MGHRA and CDR2 is YSYEKL. For the CDR3, the DNA is TGCGCCAACTCCTACAGGGGGACAAGTTCACCCCTCCACTTT. It encodes CANSYRGTSSPLHF.

The rearrangement uses TRBV27 and TRBJ2-1, with TRBD2 identical over 13 bases. Germline CDR1 MNHEY, CDR2 SMNVEV (reference sequence). This CDR3 has 16 residues. With 5 bases clipped from V and 8 bases from J, the junction kept 9 bases outside the gene matches. The CDR3 sequence is CASSILLAGGPDEQFF. The CDR3 bases are TGTGCCAGCAGTATCCTACTAGCGGGAGGGCCCGATGAGCAGTTCTTC.

V is TRBV30 and J is TRBJ1-2, with 8 bases lining up with TRBD1. Trimming removed 4 bases from V and 5 bases from J; junction bases left unmatched: 12. Germline CDR1 is GTSNPN and CDR2 is SVGIG (reference sequence). This CDR3 is built from 15 residues. The CDR3: CAWIFPGQERYGYTF. In nucleotides, the CDR3 is TGTGCCTGGATTTTTCCGGGACAGGAACGGTATGGCTACACCTTC.

The chain combines TRBV9 with TRBJ1-5; D remains unclear. The germline V gene encodes CDR1 SGDLS and CDR2 YYNGEE. V was pared by 0 bases and J by 5 bases, with 9 bases between. This CDR3 is 14 amino acids long. CDR3 amino acids: CASSVGSSDQPQHF. In nucleotides, the CDR3 is TGTGCCAGCAGCGTAGGATCGTCGGATCAGCCCCAGCATTTT.

The V and J genes are TRBV29-1 and TRBJ1-1; D is unresolved. The V end lost 4 bases, the J end lost 2 bases, and 11 bases lay between the germline ends. This CDR3 comprises 13 residues. Germline CDR1 reads SQVTM; CDR2 reads ANQGSEA. Here the CDR3 reads CSVGDGINTEAFF. The CDR3, as DNA: TGCAGCGTTGGAGACGGTATTAACACTGAAGCTTTCTTT.

This chain links TRBV12-3 or TRBV12-4 with TRBJ2-1, with 11 bases lining up with TRBD2. CDR3 size: 18 residues. Trimming cost V 7 bases and J 0 bases; bases outside gene matches: 11. The CDR3 loop is CASTLGLAGGYSYNEQFF. In DNA, the CDR3 is TGTGCCAGCACCCTCGGCCTAGCGGGAGGTTACTCCTACAATGAGCAGTTCTTC.

This chain connects TRBV12-3 or TRBV12-4 to TRBJ1-1; 11 bases line up with TRBD1. CDR3 length: 13 amino acids. J was trimmed by 4 bases and V by 8 bases; bases with no gene match: 3. The CDR3 reads CASGTGGSTEAFF. The CDR3 nucleotides are TGTGCCAGCGGGACAGGGGGTTCCACTGAAGCTTTCTTT.

The chain links TRBV6-5 to TRBJ2-1, with 13 bases aligning to TRBD2. This CDR3 is 18 amino acids long. The V gene end was trimmed by 6 bases and the J gene end by 0 bases; junction bases not matched to a gene: 8. The germline gives CDR1 MNHEY, CDR2 SVGAGI. CDR3 in DNA: TGTGCCAGCAGCTTAGCCGGGACTAGCGGGATCTCCTACAATGAGCAGTTCTTC. This encodes CASSLAGTSGISYNEQFF.

The genes are TRBV7-6 and TRBJ2-2, with unresolved D. With 1 base removed from V and 0 bases from J, the gap between germline ends came to 9 bases. CDR3 length equals 16 residues. Germline V lookup: CDR1 SGHVS, CDR2 FNYEAQ. The CDR3 loop reads CASSLGWQANTGELFF. The CDR3 nucleotides read TGTGCCAGCAGCTTAGGCTGGCAGGCGAACACCGGGGAGCTGTTTTTT.

This clonotype appeared once. The chain couples TRBV5-5 to TRBJ2-2; 7 bases are shared with TRBD2. Germline V gene sequence: CDR1 SGHKS, CDR2 YYEKEE (reference sequence). V trimming: 1 base; J trimming: 3 bases; junction bases outside the gene matches: 9. This CDR3 is built from 17 residues. The CDR3 DNA sequence: TGTGCCAGCAGCTTGAGGGTCAGCGGGGCTTACACCGGGGAGCTGTTTTTT. It encodes CASSLRVSGAYTGELFF. Variable domain in full (rest from reference TRBV5-5 and TRBJ2-2): DAGVTQSPTHLIKTRGQQVTLRCSPISGHKSVSWYQQVLGQGPQFIFQYYEKEERGRGNFPDRFSARQFPNYSSELNVNALLLGDSALYLCASSLRVSGAYTGELFFGEGSRLTVL.

The chain links TRBV6-5 to TRBJ1-2; TRBD1 is a possible D gene (5 bases). Trimming removed 6 bases at V and 5 bases at J, with 16 bases between. Germline V gene sequence: CDR1 MNHEY, CDR2 SVGAGI. The CDR3 runs 14 residues. CDR3 protein: CASRPVPGAYGYTF. CDR3 nucleotide sequence: TGTGCCAGCAGACCTGTCCCCGGGGCTTATGGCTACACCTTC.

The chain employs TRBV4-1 and TRBJ2-2; 9 bases match TRBD1. CDR1 is MGHRA and CDR2 is YSYEKL in the germline V gene. The V and J ends lost 4 bases and 5 bases, in that order; junction bases with no gene match: 2. The CDR3 is made up of 14 amino acids. The CDR3 region is CASSPGQGTGELFF. CDR3 in DNA: TGCGCCAGCAGCCCCGGACAGGGGACCGGGGAGCTGTTTTTT.